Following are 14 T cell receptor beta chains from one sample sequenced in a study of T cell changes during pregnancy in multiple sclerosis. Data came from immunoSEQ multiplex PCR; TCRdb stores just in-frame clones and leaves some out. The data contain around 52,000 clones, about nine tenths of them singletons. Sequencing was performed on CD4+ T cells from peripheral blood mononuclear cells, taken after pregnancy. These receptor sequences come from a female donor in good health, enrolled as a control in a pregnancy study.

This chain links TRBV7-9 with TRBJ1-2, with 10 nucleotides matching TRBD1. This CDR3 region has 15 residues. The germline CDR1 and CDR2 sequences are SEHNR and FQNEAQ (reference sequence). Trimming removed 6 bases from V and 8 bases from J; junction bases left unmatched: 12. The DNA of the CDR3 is TGTGCCAGCAGGAACCTCGGGACAGGGGCGAGCGGCTACACCTTC. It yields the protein CASRNLGTGASGYTF.

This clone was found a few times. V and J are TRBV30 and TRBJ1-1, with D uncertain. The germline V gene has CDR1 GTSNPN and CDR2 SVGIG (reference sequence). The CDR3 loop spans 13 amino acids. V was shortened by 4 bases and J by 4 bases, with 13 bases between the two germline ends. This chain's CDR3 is CAWTGRRGTEAFF. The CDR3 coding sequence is TGTGCCTGGACGGGTAGAAGAGGCACTGAAGCTTTCTTT.

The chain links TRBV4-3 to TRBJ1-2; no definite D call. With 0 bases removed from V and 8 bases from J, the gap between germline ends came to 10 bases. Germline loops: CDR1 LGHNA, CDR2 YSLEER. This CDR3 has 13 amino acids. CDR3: CASSQERRGGYTF. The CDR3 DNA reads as TGCGCCAGCAGCCAAGAGAGGCGAGGCGGCTACACCTTC.

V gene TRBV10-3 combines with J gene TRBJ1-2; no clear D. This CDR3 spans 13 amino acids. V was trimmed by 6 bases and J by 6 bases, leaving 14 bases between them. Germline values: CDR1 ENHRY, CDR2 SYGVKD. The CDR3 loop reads CAIRANGEDGYTF. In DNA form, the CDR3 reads TGTGCCATCAGGGCCAATGGAGAAGATGGCTACACCTTC.

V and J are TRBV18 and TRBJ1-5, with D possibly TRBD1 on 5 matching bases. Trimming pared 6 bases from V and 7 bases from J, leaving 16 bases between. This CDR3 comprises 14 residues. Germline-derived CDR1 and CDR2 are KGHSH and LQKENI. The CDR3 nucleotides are TGTGCCAGCTCGCCGGGACTCCCGCGGCAGCCCCAGCATTTT. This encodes CASSPGLPRQPQHF.

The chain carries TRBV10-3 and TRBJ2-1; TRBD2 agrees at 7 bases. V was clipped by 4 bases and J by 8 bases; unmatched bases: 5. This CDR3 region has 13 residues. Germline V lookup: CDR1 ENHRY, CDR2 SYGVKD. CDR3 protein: CAISGTSVDEQFF. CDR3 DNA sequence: TGTGCCATCAGTGGCACTAGCGTCGATGAGCAGTTCTTC.

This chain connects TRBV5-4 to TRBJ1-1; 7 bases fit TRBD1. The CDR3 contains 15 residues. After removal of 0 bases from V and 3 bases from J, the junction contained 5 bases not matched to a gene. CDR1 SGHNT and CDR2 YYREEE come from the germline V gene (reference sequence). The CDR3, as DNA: TGTGCCAGCAGCTTGGAGGGGGCGAGATACACTGAAGCTTTCTTT. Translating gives CASSLEGARYTEAFF.

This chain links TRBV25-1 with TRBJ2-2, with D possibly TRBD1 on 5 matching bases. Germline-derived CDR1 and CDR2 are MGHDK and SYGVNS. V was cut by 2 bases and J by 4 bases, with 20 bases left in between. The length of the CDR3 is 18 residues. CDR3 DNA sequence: TGTGCCAGCAGTGAAATAGGGTCAGGGAAGCTTTTCACCGGGGAGCTGTTTTTT. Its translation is CASSEIGSGKLFTGELFF.

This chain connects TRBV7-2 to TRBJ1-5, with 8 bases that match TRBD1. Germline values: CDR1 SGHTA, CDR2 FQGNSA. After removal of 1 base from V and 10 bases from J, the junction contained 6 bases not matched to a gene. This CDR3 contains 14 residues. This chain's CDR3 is CASSLVATGEPQHF. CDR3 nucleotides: TGTGCCAGCAGCTTAGTAGCGACAGGGGAACCCCAGCATTTT.

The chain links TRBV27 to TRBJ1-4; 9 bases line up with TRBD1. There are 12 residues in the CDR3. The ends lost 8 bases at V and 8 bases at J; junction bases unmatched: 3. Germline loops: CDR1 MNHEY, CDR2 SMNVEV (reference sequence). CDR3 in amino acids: CASGQGYEKLFF. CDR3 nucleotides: TGTGCCAGCGGACAGGGGTACGAAAAACTGTTTTTT. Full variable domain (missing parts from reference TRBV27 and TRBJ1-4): EAQVTQNPRYLITVTGKKLTVTCSQNMNHEYMSWYRQDPGLGLRQIYYSMNVEVTDKGDVPEGYKVSRKEKRNFPLILESPSPNQTSLYFCASGQGYEKLFFGSGTQLSVL.

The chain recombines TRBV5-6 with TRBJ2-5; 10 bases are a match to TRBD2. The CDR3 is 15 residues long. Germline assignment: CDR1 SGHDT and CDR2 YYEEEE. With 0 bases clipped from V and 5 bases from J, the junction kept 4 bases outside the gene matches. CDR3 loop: CASSLGAGGTETQYF. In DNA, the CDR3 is TGTGCCAGCAGCTTGGGAGCGGGGGGGACGGAGACCCAGTACTTC.

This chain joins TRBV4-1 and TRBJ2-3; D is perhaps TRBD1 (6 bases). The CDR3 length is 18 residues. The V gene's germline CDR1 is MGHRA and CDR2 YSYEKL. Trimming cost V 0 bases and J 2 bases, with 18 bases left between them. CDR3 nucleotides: TGCGCCAGCAGCCAAGATCCCCGGGTGAGGGGACACACAGATACGCAGTATTTT. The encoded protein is CASSQDPRVRGHTDTQYF.

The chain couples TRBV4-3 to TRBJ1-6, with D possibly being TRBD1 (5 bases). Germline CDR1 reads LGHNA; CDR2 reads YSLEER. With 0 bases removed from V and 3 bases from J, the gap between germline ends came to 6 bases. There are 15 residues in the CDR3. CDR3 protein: CASSQDRDYNSPLHF. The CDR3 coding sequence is TGCGCCAGCAGCCAAGACAGGGACTATAATTCACCCCTCCACTTT.

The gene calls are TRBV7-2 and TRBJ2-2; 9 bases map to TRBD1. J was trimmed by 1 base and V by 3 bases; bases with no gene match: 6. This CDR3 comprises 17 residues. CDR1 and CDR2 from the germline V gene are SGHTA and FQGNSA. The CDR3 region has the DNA TGTGCCAGCAGCTTGCGGGACAGGGTCTTGAACACCGGGGAGCTGTTTTTT. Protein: CASSLRDRVLNTGELFF.